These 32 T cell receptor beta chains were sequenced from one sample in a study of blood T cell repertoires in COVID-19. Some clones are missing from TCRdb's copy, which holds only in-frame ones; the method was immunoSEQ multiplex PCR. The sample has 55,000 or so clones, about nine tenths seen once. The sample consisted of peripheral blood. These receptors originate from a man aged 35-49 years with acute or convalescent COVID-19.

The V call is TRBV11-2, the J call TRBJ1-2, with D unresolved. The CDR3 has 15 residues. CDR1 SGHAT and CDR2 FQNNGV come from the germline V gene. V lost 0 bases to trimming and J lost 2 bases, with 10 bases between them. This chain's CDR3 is CASSLDPGKNYGYTF. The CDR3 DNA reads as TGTGCCAGCAGCTTAGATCCAGGCAAAAACTATGGCTACACCTTC.

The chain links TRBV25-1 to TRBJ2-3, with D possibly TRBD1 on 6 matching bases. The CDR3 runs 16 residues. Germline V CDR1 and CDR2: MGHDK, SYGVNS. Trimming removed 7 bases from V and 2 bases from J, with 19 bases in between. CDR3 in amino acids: CASTESAVGATDTQYF. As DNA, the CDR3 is TGTGCCAGCACCGAGTCGGCGGTGGGGGCCACAGATACGCAGTATTTT. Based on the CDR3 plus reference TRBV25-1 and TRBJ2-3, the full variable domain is EADIYQTPRYLVIGTGKKITLECSQTMGHDKMYWYQQDPGMELHLIHYSYGVNSTEKGDLSSESTVSRIRTEHFPLTLESARPSHTSQYLCASTESAVGATDTQYFGPGTRLTVL.

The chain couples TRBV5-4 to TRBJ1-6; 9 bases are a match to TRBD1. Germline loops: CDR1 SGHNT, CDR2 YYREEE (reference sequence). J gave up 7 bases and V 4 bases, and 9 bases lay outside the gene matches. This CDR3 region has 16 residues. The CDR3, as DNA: TGTGCCAGCAGCGATCCGACAGGGGGAATGAATTCACCCCTCCACTTT. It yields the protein CASSDPTGGMNSPLHF. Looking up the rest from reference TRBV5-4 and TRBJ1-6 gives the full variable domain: ETGVTQSPTHLIKTRGQQVTLRCSSQSGHNTVSWYQQALGQGPQFIFQYYREEENGRGNFPPRFSGLQFPNYSSELNVNALELDDSALYLCASSDPTGGMNSPLHFGNGTRLTVT.

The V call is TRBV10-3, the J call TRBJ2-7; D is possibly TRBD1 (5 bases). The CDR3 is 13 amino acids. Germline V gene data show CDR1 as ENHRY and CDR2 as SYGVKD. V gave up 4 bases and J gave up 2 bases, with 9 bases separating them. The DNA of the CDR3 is TGTGCCATCAGTGCGACAGCGACCTACGAGCAGTACTTC. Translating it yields CAISATATYEQYF.

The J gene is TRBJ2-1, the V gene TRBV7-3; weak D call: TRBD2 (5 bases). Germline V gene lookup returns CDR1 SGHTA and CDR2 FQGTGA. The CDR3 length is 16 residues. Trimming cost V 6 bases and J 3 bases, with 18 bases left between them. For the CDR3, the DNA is TGTGCCAGCAGTCCATCGGGGTCCCCTAGCTACAATGAGCAGTTCTTC. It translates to CASSPSGSPSYNEQFF. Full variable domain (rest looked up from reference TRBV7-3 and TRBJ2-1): GAGVSQTPSNKVTEKGKYVELRCDPISGHTALYWYRQSLGQGPEFLIYFQGTGAADDSGLPNDRFFAVRPEGSVSTLKIQRTERGDSAVYLCASSPSGSPSYNEQFFGPGTRLTVL.

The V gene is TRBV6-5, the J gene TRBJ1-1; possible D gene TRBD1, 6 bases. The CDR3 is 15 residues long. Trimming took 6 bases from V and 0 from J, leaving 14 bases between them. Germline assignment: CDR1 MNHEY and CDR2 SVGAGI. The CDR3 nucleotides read TGTGCCAGCAGGGGGACACACGGCATGAACACTGAAGCTTTCTTT. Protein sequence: CASRGTHGMNTEAFF.

The CDR3 DNA follows: TGTGCCAGTAGCCGACCAGGACAGGGAGAGACCCAGTACTTC. It specifies CASSRPGQGETQYF. The rearrangement links TRBV19 to TRBJ2-5; 8 bases match TRBD1. The germline CDR1 and CDR2 sequences are LNHDA and SQIVND (reference sequence). This CDR3 contains 14 residues. Germline trimming cut 6 bases from V and 4 bases from J; bases unmatched to any gene: 7. Full variable domain (outside the CDR3, taken from reference TRBV19 and TRBJ2-5): DGGITQSPKYLFRKEGQNVTLSCEQNLNHDAMYWYRQDPGQGLRLIYYSQIVNDFQKGDIAEGYSVSREKKESFPLTVTSAQKNPTAFYLCASSRPGQGETQYFGPGTRLLVL.

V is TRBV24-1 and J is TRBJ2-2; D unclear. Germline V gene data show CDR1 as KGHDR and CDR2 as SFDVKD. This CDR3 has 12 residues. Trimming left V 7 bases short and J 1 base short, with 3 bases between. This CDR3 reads CATSGNTGELFF. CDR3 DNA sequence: TGTGCCACCAGCGGGAACACCGGGGAGCTGTTTTTT.

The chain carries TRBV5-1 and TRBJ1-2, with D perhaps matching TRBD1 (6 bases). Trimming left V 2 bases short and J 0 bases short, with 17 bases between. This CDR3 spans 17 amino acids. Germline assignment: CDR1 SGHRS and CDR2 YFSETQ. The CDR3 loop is CASSFSNTGLANYGYTF. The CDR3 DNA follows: TGCGCCAGCAGCTTTTCAAACACAGGGTTAGCTAACTATGGCTACACCTTC.

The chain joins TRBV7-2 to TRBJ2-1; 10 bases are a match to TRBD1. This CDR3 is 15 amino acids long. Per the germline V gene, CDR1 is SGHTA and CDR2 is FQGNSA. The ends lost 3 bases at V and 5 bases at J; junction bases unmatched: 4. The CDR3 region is CASSFVGTGDNEQFF. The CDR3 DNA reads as TGTGCCAGCAGCTTTGTCGGGACAGGGGACAATGAGCAGTTCTTC.

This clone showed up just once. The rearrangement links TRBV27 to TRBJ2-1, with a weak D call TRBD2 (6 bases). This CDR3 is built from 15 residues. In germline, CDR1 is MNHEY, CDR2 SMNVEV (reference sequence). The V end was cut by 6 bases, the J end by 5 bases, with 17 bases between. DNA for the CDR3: TGTGCCAGCAGCCCCGGGACTGCGAATAACAATGAGCAGTTCTTC. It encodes CASSPGTANNNEQFF.

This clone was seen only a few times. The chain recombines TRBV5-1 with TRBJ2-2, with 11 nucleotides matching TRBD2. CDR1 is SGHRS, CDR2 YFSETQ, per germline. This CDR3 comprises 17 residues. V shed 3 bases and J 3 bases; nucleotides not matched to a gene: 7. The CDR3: CASSYVAGGQDTGELFF. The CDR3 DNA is TGCGCCAGCAGCTACGTAGCGGGAGGGCAGGACACCGGGGAGCTGTTTTTT.

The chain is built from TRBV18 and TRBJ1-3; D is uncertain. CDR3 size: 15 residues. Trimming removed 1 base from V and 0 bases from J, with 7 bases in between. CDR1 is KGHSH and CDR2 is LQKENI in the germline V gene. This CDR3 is CASSPQSLSGNTIYF. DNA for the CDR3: TGTGCCAGCTCACCACAGAGCCTCTCTGGAAACACCATATATTTT.

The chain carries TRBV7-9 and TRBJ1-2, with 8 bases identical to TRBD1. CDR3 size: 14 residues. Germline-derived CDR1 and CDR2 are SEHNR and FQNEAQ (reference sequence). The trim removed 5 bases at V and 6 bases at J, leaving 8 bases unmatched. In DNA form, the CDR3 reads TGTGCCAGCAGCCCTGGACAGGGTCGAGATGGCTACACCTTC. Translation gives CASSPGQGRDGYTF.

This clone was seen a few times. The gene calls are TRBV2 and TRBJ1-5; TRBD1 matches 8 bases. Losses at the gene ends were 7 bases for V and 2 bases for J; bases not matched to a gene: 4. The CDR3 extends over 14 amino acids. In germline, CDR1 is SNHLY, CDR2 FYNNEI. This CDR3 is CASTSGQGNQPQHF. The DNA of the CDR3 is TGTGCCAGCACGTCGGGACAGGGCAATCAGCCCCAGCATTTT.

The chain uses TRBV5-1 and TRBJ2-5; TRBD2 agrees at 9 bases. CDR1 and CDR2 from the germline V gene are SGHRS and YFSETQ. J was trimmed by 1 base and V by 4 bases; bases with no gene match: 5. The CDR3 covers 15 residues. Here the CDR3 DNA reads TGCGCCAGCAGCCAATTAGCGGGGGCCCAAGAGACCCAGTACTTC. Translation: CASSQLAGAQETQYF. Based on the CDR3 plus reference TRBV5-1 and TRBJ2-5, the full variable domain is KAGVTQTPRYLIKTRGQQVTLSCSPISGHRSVSWYQQTPGQGLQFLFEYFSETQRNKGNFPGRFSGRQFSNSRSEMNVSTLELGDSALYLCASSQLAGAQETQYFGPGTRLLVL.

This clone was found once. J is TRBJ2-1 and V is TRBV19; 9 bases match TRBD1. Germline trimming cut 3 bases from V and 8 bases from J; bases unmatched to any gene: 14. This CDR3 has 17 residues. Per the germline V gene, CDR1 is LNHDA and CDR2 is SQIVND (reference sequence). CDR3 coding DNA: TGTGCCAGTAGTATCCGCCTAAACCGGGACAGGGACGATGAGCAGTTCTTC. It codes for CASSIRLNRDRDDEQFF.

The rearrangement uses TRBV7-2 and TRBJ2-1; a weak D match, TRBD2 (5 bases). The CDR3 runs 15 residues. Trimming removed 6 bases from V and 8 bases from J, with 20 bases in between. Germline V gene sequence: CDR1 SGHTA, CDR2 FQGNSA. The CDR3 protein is CASSYGNQALDEQFF. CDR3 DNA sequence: TGTGCCAGCAGTTACGGGAATCAGGCATTGGATGAGCAGTTCTTC.

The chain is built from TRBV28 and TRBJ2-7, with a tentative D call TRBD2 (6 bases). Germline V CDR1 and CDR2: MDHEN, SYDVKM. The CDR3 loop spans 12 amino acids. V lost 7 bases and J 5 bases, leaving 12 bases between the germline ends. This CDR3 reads CASTQEGHEQYF. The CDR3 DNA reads TGTGCCAGCACCCAGGAGGGACACGAGCAGTACTTC.

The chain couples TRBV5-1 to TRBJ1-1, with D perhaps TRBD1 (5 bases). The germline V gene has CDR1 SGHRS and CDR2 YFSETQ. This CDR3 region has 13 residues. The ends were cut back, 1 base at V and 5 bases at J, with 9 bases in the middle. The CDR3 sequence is CASSLLGGTEAFF. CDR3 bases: TGCGCCAGCAGCTTGTTGGGGGGAACTGAAGCTTTCTTT.

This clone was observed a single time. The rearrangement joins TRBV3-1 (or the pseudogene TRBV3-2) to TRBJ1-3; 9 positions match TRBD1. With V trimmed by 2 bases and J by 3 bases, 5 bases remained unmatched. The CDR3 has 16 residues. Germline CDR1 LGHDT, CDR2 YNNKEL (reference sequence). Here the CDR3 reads CASSQRDRASGNTIYF. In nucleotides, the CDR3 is TGTGCCAGCAGCCAACGGGACAGGGCCAGTGGAAACACCATATATTTT.

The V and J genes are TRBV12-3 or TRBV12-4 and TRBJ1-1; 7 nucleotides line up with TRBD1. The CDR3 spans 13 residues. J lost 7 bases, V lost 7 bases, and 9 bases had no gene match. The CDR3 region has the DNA TGTGCCAGCACCGGGGACAGCACACTTGAAGCTTTCTTT. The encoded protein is CASTGDSTLEAFF.

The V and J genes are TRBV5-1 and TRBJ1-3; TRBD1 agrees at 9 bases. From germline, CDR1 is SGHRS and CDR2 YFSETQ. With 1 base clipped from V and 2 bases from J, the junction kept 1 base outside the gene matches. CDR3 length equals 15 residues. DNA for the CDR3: TGCGCCAGCAGCTTGAGGACAGGGGCTGGAAACACCATATATTTT. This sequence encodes CASSLRTGAGNTIYF.

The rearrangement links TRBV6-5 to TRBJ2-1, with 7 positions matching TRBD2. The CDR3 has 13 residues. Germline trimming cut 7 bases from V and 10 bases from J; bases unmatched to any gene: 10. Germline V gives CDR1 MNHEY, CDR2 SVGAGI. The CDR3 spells CASTGASGGEQFF. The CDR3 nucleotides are TGTGCCAGCACCGGGGCTAGCGGTGGCGAGCAGTTCTTC.

The CDR3 loop is CASSEPSGRYNEQFF. The CDR3 nucleotides read TGTGCCAGCAGTGAACCTAGCGGGAGGTACAATGAGCAGTTCTTC. The J gene is TRBJ2-1, the V gene TRBV6-1; the match to TRBD2 covers 11 bases. Germline V gene sequence: CDR1 MNHNS, CDR2 SASEGT. With 2 bases clipped from V and 4 bases from J, the junction kept 1 base outside the gene matches. The length of the CDR3 is 15 residues.

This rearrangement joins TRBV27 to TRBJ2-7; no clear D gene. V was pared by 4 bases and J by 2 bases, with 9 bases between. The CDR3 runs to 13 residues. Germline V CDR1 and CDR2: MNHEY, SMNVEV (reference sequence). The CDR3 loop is CASSSLLPYEQYF. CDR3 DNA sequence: TGTGCCAGCAGTTCCCTATTACCCTACGAGCAGTACTTC.

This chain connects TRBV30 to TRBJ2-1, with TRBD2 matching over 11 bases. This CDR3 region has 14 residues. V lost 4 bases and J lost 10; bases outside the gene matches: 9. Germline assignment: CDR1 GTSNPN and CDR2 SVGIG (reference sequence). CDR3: CAWIKGASGREQFF. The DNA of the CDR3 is TGTGCCTGGATCAAAGGGGCTAGCGGGAGGGAGCAGTTCTTC.

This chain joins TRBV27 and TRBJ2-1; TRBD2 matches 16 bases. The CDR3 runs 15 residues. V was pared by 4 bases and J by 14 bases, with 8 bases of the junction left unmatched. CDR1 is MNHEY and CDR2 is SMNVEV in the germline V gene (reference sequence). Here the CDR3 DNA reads TGTGCCAGCAGTTCTACCGGGACTAGCGGGAGGGCCAAGTTCTTC. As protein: CASSSTGTSGRAKFF.

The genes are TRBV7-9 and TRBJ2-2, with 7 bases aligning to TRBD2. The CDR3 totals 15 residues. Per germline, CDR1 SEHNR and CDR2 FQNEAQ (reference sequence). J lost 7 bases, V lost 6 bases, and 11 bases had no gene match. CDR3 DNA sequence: TGTGCCAGCAGACCAGGGAGGGGTCAAATCGGGGAGCTGTTTTTT. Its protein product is CASRPGRGQIGELFF.

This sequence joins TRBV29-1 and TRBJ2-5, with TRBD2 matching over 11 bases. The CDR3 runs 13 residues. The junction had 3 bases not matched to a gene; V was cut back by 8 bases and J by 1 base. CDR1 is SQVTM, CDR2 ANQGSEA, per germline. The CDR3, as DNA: TGCAGCATTGGGACTAGCGGCCAAGAGACCCAGTACTTC. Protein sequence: CSIGTSGQETQYF.

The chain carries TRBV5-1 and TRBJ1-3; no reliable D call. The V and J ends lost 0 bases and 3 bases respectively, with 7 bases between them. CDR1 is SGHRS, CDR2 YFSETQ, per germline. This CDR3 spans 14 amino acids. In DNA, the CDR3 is TGCGCCAGCAGCTTGGGAGTTGATGGAAACACCATATATTTT. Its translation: CASSLGVDGNTIYF.

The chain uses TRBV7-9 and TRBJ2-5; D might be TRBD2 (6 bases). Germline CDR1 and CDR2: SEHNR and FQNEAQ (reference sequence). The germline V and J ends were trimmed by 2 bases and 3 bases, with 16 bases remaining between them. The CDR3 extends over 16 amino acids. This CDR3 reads CASSLRRGVAEETQYF. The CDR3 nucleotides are TGTGCCAGCAGCTTAAGGCGCGGGGTGGCCGAAGAGACCCAGTACTTC.